The entry that follows covers one TCR beta chain sequence. The CDR3 contains 14 residues. Unmatched junction bases numbered 7, after V lost 7 bases and J lost 4 bases. Germline CDR1 SQVTM, CDR2 ANQGSEA. These data belong to a study of cytomegalovirus exposure and HLA in healthy donors. PCR was performed using 60 Vbeta and 13 Jbeta primers. The table came from immunoSEQ multiplex PCR; TCRdb's copy has only in-frame clones and leaves some out. The table has some 180,000 clones, roughly 85% seen once; the top ten hold about 1.7%. The gene calls are TRBV29-1 and TRBJ2-2; 9 bases align to TRBD1. The sample comprised PBMCs. The receptor was isolated from a woman under 30 in good health and CMV-seronegative. The CDR3 DNA reads as TGCAGCGCACGGCAGACAGGGGGCACCGGGGAGCTGTTTTTT. Residues: CSARQTGGTGELFF.